This section outlines one TCR beta chain sequence together with its context. Its target antigen remains unknown. No clone much larger than this one lies a single base away; base qualities are absent. The data were taken from a study of control samples from healthy donors and cancer patients (TCRdb year 2020). Libraries came from the immunoSEQ multiplex PCR assay. This is the immuneACCESS table as TCRdb keeps it, with only in-frame sequences that have V and J called. A part of the clones is gone; compared with another copy, unresolved V genes explain less than half, and the rest is unexplained. Across this sample there are fewer than 100,000 clones, with about 88% seen only once. Under 7.5% of the sample is held by the ten biggest clonotypes. There are 15 amino acids in the CDR3, from cysteine to phenylalanine inclusive. The DNA shown is the 45-base CDR3, in frame from base 1. From a lookup of the germline V gene, CDR1 and CDR2 are SNHLY and FYNNEI. Between the V and J ends, shortened by 4 bases and 2 bases respectively, the junction contains 11 bases.

This sequence uses TRBV2 and TRBJ1-4; the D region possibly corresponds to TRBD1 (6 bases align). This clonotype originated in a woman aged 45-59 years in good health. Sequences were obtained from blood. The CDR3 in this case is CASSVSQGTNEKLFF. The DNA sequence is given as TGTGCCAGCAGTGTATCACAGGGCACTAATGAAAAACTGTTTTTT. Full variable domain (CDR3 extended with the reference TRBV2 and TRBJ1-4 proteins): EPEVTQTPSHQVTQMGQEVILRCVPISNHLYFYWYRQILGQKVEFLVSFYNNEISEKSEIFDDQFSVERPDGSNFTLKIRSTKLEDSAMYFCASSVSQGTNEKLFFGSGTQLSVL.